The 21 T cell receptor beta chains below come from one sample, sequenced in a study of cytomegalovirus exposure and HLA in healthy donors. The PCR made use of 60 Vbeta and 13 Jbeta primers. Only in-frame clones appear in the TCRdb table, and some are missing; sequencing was by immunoSEQ multiplex PCR. Of 180,000 or so clones listed, 82% were seen once; the top ten hold approximately 1.4%. Material: PBMCs. The receptors shown here come from a middle-aged man in good health and CMV-seronegative.

This chain connects TRBV19 to TRBJ2-3; possibly TRBD2 for D (6 bases). The CDR3 is 16 residues long. The germline gives CDR1 LNHDA, CDR2 SQIVND (reference sequence). V was cut by 5 bases and J by 2 bases, with 17 bases left in between. CDR3 sequence (DNA): TGTGCCAGTAGTGATCCGCGGGGAGTACACACAGATACGCAGTATTTT. Its translation: CASSDPRGVHTDTQYF. Full variable domain (rest looked up from reference TRBV19 and TRBJ2-3): DGGITQSPKYLFRKEGQNVTLSCEQNLNHDAMYWYRQDPGQGLRLIYYSQIVNDFQKGDIAEGYSVSREKKESFPLTVTSAQKNPTAFYLCASSDPRGVHTDTQYFGPGTRLTVL.

V usage is TRBV4-3 and J usage is TRBJ2-6, with 7 bases matching TRBD1. This CDR3 region has 17 residues. V dropped 1 base and J dropped 4; count of bases not matched to a gene: 7. In germline, CDR1 is LGHNA, CDR2 YSLEER. CDR3 in amino acids: CASSQATGVSGANVLTF. CDR3 coding DNA: TGCGCCAGCAGCCAAGCCACAGGGGTCTCGGGGGCCAACGTCCTGACTTTC.

The gene calls are TRBV6-5 and TRBJ2-3; TRBD2 agrees at 10 bases. The CDR3 contains 16 residues. Germline assignment: CDR1 MNHEY and CDR2 SVGAGI. V lost 2 bases, J lost 1 base, and 3 bases stayed unmatched. Written as DNA, the CDR3 is TGTGCCAGCAGTTACGTCCTAGCGGGAGGCACAGATACGCAGTATTTT. This sequence encodes CASSYVLAGGTDTQYF.

The V and J genes are TRBV28 and TRBJ1-3; the D gene is possibly TRBD1 (5 bases). Germline values: CDR1 MDHEN, CDR2 SYDVKM. The length of the CDR3 is 17 residues. V dropped 5 bases and J dropped 0 bases, with 17 bases sitting between them. CDR3 nucleotides: TGTGCCAGCAGTCCGGGGGACGGGCTTTTCTCTGGAAACACCATATATTTT. It encodes CASSPGDGLFSGNTIYF.

The chain employs TRBV18 and TRBJ2-2, with D possibly TRBD2 on 6 matching bases. Germline values: CDR1 KGHSH, CDR2 LQKENI. Trimming pared 6 bases from V and 0 bases from J, leaving 11 bases between. The length of the CDR3 is 15 residues. DNA for the CDR3: TGTGCCAGCTCGCCGGGACTCACGAACACCGGGGAGCTGTTTTTT. Translating gives CASSPGLTNTGELFF.

The genes are TRBV7-2 and TRBJ2-5; the D gene is possibly TRBD2 (6 bases). CDR3 size: 14 residues. The germline V gene encodes CDR1 SGHTA and CDR2 FQGNSA. Trimming pared 5 bases from V and 5 bases from J, leaving 15 bases between. CDR3 sequence reads: CASSAYGAGETQYF. CDR3 in DNA: TGTGCCAGCAGCGCATACGGGGCGGGGGAGACCCAGTACTTC.

With regard to this clone: This sample includes further DNA sequences coding for the same CDR3. This chain links TRBV6-5 with TRBJ2-6; 7 bases match TRBD1. J was trimmed by 2 bases and V by 0 bases; bases with no gene match: 1. The CDR3 covers 16 residues. Germline V gene data show CDR1 as MNHEY and CDR2 as SVGAGI. CDR3 region: CASSYSQGAGANVLTF. CDR3 nucleotides: TGTGCCAGCAGTTACTCCCAGGGGGCTGGGGCCAACGTCCTGACTTTC.

The rearrangement links TRBV28 to TRBJ1-5; D not resolved. This CDR3 is built from 15 residues. Between the trimmed V and J ends, which lost 8 bases and 4 bases, there was a span of 18 bases. CDR1 MDHEN and CDR2 SYDVKM come from the germline V gene. CDR3 region: CASVGSGPYNQPQHF. CDR3 DNA sequence: TGTGCCAGCGTCGGTAGCGGGCCCTATAATCAGCCCCAGCATTTT.

This clone was counted only a few times. The V call is TRBV27, the J call TRBJ2-1, with 15 bases identical to TRBD2. Germline loops: CDR1 MNHEY, CDR2 SMNVEV (reference sequence). The CDR3 is made up of 18 amino acids. The trim removed 1 base at V and 9 bases at J, leaving 10 bases unmatched. The CDR3 nucleotides are TGTGCCAGCAGTTTATATACCTTCGGACTAGCGGGGGGGGGTGAGCAGTTCTTC. It encodes CASSLYTFGLAGGGEQFF.

This chain links TRBV5-1 with TRBJ2-1; D may be TRBD1 (5 bases). The CDR3 contains 14 residues. Per germline, CDR1 SGHRS and CDR2 YFSETQ. V shed 3 bases and J shed 7 bases, with 14 bases lying between them. In DNA, the CDR3 is TGCGCCAGCAGCTACTTGGCAGGGAAGAATGAGCAGTTCTTC. This translates into CASSYLAGKNEQFF.

The CDR3 reads CASSAGTSGATINEQFF. Here the CDR3 DNA reads TGTGCCAGCAGCGCGGGGACTAGCGGGGCCACAATCAATGAGCAGTTCTTC. J is TRBJ2-1 and V is TRBV9; 13 bases match TRBD2. V shed 3 bases and J 6 bases; nucleotides not matched to a gene: 9. CDR3 length equals 17 residues. The germline V gene encodes CDR1 SGDLS and CDR2 YYNGEE. Full variable domain (remainder filled in from reference TRBV9 and TRBJ2-1): DSGVTQTPKHLITATGQRVTLRCSPRSGDLSVYWYQQSLDQGLQFLIQYYNGEERAKGNILERFSAQQFPDLHSELNLSSLELGDSALYFCASSAGTSGATINEQFFGPGTRLTVL.

The rearrangement joins TRBV11-1 to TRBJ1-2; possible D gene TRBD1, 5 bases. This CDR3 spans 17 amino acids. Germline V lookup: CDR1 SGHAT, CDR2 FQDESV (reference sequence). The V and J ends lost 5 bases and 0 bases respectively, with 19 bases between them. CDR3 amino acids: CASSPRYRSTTNYGYTF. In DNA form, the CDR3 reads TGTGCCAGCAGCCCGCGATACAGGTCCACTACTAACTATGGCTACACCTTC.

This rearrangement joins TRBV7-3 to TRBJ2-6; D is unclear. With 1 base removed from V and 2 bases from J, the gap between germline ends came to 6 bases. The CDR3 length is 15 residues. CDR1 and CDR2 (germline): SGHTA, FQGTGA. The CDR3 region is CASSLMSPGANVLTF. DNA of the CDR3: TGTGCCAGCAGCTTAATGAGCCCTGGGGCCAACGTCCTGACTTTC.

The rearrangement joins TRBV23-1 to TRBJ2-3; TRBD1 agrees at 9 bases. TRBV23-1 is recorded as an ORF, its role being uncertain. The CDR3 has 17 residues. V shed 2 bases, J shed 0 bases, and the junction held 6 bases outside the gene matches. DNA of the CDR3: TGCGCCAGCAGTCAAAACAGGGGGCGCGGGAGCACAGATACGCAGTATTTT. Translated: CASSQNRGRGSTDTQYF.

This clone has more than one count but fewer than ten. The V and J genes are TRBV2 and TRBJ1-1, with TRBD1 identical over 9 bases. V trimming: 9 bases; J trimming: 5 bases; junction bases outside the gene matches: 7. Germline values: CDR1 SNHLY, CDR2 FYNNEI. The CDR3 is 13 amino acids. CDR3 nucleotides: TGTGCCAGAGGCACAGGGGGCCGGACTGAAGCTTTCTTT. This gives the protein CARGTGGRTEAFF.

The chain employs TRBV5-6 and TRBJ2-7; TRBD2 aligns across 9 bases. Looked up from germline, CDR1 is SGHDT and CDR2 is YYEEEE. Trimming took 0 bases from V and 1 from J; bases not matched to a gene: 2. The CDR3 loop spans 15 amino acids. The DNA for the CDR3 is TGTGCCAGCAGCTTGGGACTAGCGGTTTCCTACGAGCAGTACTTC. Its protein is CASSLGLAVSYEQYF.

The gene calls are TRBV27 and TRBJ1-2, with 8 bases fitting TRBD1. Unmatched junction bases numbered 6, after V lost 5 bases and J lost 7 bases. CDR1 and CDR2 from the germline V gene are MNHEY and SMNVEV (reference sequence). The length of the CDR3 is 13 residues. The CDR3 region has the DNA TGTGCCAGCAGTCGACTGGACAGGGTTGGCTACACCTTC. It yields the protein CASSRLDRVGYTF.

The CDR3 loop is CASSLRLAGTEQYF. The CDR3 region has the DNA TGTGCCAGCAGTTTAAGGCTAGCGGGAACCGAGCAGTACTTC. This chain links TRBV28 with TRBJ2-7; 9 nucleotides align to TRBD2. Germline trimming cut 2 bases from V and 6 bases from J; bases unmatched to any gene: 5. The CDR3 totals 14 residues. From germline, CDR1 is MDHEN and CDR2 SYDVKM.

The genes are TRBV7-3 and TRBJ2-7; perhaps TRBD2 as D (5 bases). Looked up from germline, CDR1 is SGHTA and CDR2 is FQGTGA. V was cut by 6 bases and J by 7 bases, with 19 bases left in between. This CDR3 contains 14 residues. CDR3 amino acids: CASRSGGPMMEQYF. The CDR3 region has the DNA TGTGCCAGCAGATCCGGAGGACCTATGATGGAGCAGTACTTC. Drawing the rest from reference TRBV7-3 and TRBJ2-7, the complete variable domain is GAGVSQTPSNKVTEKGKYVELRCDPISGHTALYWYRQSLGQGPEFLIYFQGTGAADDSGLPNDRFFAVRPEGSVSTLKIQRTERGDSAVYLCASRSGGPMMEQYFGPGTRLTVT.

Points on this clone: Other DNA sequences within the sample encode an identical CDR3. The chain joins TRBV5-6 to TRBJ1-4; D possibly corresponds to TRBD1 (6 bases). CDR3 length: 14 amino acids. Trimming removed 0 bases from V and 8 bases from J, with 11 bases in between. Germline CDR1 SGHDT, CDR2 YYEEEE. Written as DNA, the CDR3 is TGTGCCAGCAGCTTGGACAGGGTGAGGGAAAAACTGTTTTTT. Translated: CASSLDRVREKLFF. Supplemented by reference TRBV5-6 and TRBJ1-4, the full variable domain reads DAGVTQSPTHLIKTRGQQVTLRCSPKSGHDTVSWYQQALGQGPQFIFQYYEEEERQRGNFPDRFSGHQFPNYSSELNVNALLLGDSALYLCASSLDRVREKLFFGSGTQLSVL.

V and J are TRBV7-2 and TRBJ1-2; 8 bases are shared with TRBD1. The CDR3 is 13 amino acids. Looked up from germline, CDR1 is SGHTA and CDR2 is FQGNSA. Trimming took 6 bases from V and 6 from J; bases not matched to a gene: 6. CDR3 protein: CASRPTGGHGYTF. CDR3 DNA: TGTGCCAGCAGACCTACAGGGGGGCATGGCTACACCTTC.